Listed here are 21 T cell receptor beta chains from one sample, sequenced in a study of CD8+CD57+ T cells in acquired aplastic anemia. Genomic DNA provided the template from which TCR beta VDJ and CDR3 profiles were obtained. TCRdb independently ran MiXCR on the reads; one entry per CDR3 protein. The table lists hundreds of thousands of distinct CDR3 sequences, 55% to 70% of them singletons. The sample comprised sorted CD4+, CD8+, or CD8+CD57+ T cells (not recorded which) from PBMCs. Receptor source: a human donor in good health, serving as a control.

Of note for this clonotype: At one boundary the junction diverges from the germline segment, which might be a read error. V is TRBV2 and J is TRBJ2-1; D might be TRBD2 (7 bases). This CDR3 is 15 amino acids long. Germline CDR1 reads SNHLY; CDR2 reads FYNNEI. The DNA for the CDR3 is TGTGCCAGCAGTGTAAGGGGGGGCTCCTACAAGGAGCAGTTCTTC. Translated: CASSVRGGSYKEQFF.

The chain carries TRBV5-5 and TRBJ1-5; D not resolved. This CDR3 contains 13 residues. V shed 1 base and J shed 5 bases, with 7 bases lying between them. Germline V gene sequence: CDR1 SGHKS, CDR2 YYEKEE (reference sequence). The CDR3 bases are TGTGCCAGCAGCTTGATTTGGGATCAGCCCCAGCATTTT. The encoded protein is CASSLIWDQPQHF.

This CDR3 is CAISGYRGGGDGYTF. The CDR3 DNA is TGTGCCATCAGTGGCTACAGGGGGGGGGGAGACGGCTACACCTTC. This chain links TRBV10-3 with TRBJ1-2; 8 nucleotides agree with TRBD1. The CDR3 length is 15 residues. CDR1 is ENHRY and CDR2 is SYGVKD in the germline V gene. V shed 4 bases and J 8 bases; nucleotides not matched to a gene: 12.

The rearrangement joins TRBV28 to TRBJ1-1, with a weak D call TRBD1 (6 bases). In germline, CDR1 is MDHEN, CDR2 SYDVKM. V lost 7 bases and J 6 bases, leaving 12 bases between the germline ends. The CDR3 extends over 12 amino acids. CDR3 nucleotides: TGTGCCAGCAACAGGGTGGAGGCTGAAGCTTTCTTT. Amino acids: CASNRVEAEAFF.

Points on this clonotype: Relative to the germline gene, one junction end is altered; a read error may explain this. The rearrangement uses TRBV20-1 and TRBJ1-1; TRBD1 is a possible D gene (5 bases). This CDR3 is 13 amino acids long. Germline loops: CDR1 DFQATT, CDR2 SNEGSKA (reference sequence). CDR3 DNA: TGCAGTGCTAGGCCGGGGCGCAACAATGAAGCTTTCTTT. Its protein product is CSARPGRNNEAFF.

As to this clonotype: The junction departs from the called germline gene at one end, perhaps through a read error. The V and J genes are TRBV7-2 and TRBJ2-3; possibly TRBD2 for D (6 bases). The CDR3 is made up of 13 amino acids. Germline V gene data show CDR1 as SGHTA and CDR2 as FQGNSA. CDR3 nucleotide sequence: TGTGCCAGCAGTCAAACCACTCGGGGGTCCCGGTACTTT. Amino acid sequence: CASSQTTRGSRYF.

This clonotype appeared once. The chain is built from TRBV5-4 and TRBJ1-6; no clear D. V lost 0 bases to trimming and J lost 4 bases, with 11 bases between them. The CDR3 is 16 amino acids. Germline CDR1 reads SGHNT; CDR2 reads YYREEE (reference sequence). CDR3 nucleotide sequence: TGTGCCAGCAGCTTGGAACAAGAAGCATATAATTCACCCCTCCACTTT. Protein product: CASSLEQEAYNSPLHF.

This clonotype was found once. One end of the junction fails to match germline, which may point to a read error. For the CDR3, the DNA is TGCGCCAGCAGTGAACTCAGGGGGCTGGCAGAGGCCCAGTACTTC. Encoded protein: CASSELRGLAEAQYF. The V gene is TRBV2, the J gene TRBJ2-5, with 8 bases aligning to TRBD1. This CDR3 region has 15 residues. Germline-derived CDR1 and CDR2 are SNHLY and FYNNEI.

The chain carries TRBV7-4 and TRBJ1-6; 7 bases are shared with TRBD1. The CDR3 is made up of 15 amino acids. The V gene end was trimmed by 5 bases and the J gene end by 18 bases; junction bases not matched to a gene: 19. Germline assignment: CDR1 SGHVT and CDR2 SQSDAQ. CDR3: CASSVGDREDGETHF. In DNA, the CDR3 is TGTGCCAGCAGCGTAGGAGACAGGGAGGACGGAGAGACCCACTTT.

The rearrangement uses TRBV2 and TRBJ1-3, with 7 bases aligning to TRBD1. There are 16 residues in the CDR3. Unmatched junction bases numbered 10, after V lost 8 bases and J lost 0 bases. Germline V gene lookup returns CDR1 SNHLY and CDR2 FYNNEI. CDR3 sequence: CASVVDREVSGNTIYF. The CDR3 bases are TGTGCCAGCGTAGTTGACAGGGAGGTCTCTGGAAACACCATATATTTT.

This clonotype was counted at least ten times. The rearrangement uses TRBV20-1 and TRBJ1-5, with 12 bases fitting TRBD1. Germline assignment: CDR1 DFQATT and CDR2 SNEGSKA (reference sequence). CDR3 length: 18 amino acids. Germline trimming cut 2 bases from V and 6 bases from J; bases unmatched to any gene: 14. In nucleotides, the CDR3 is TGCAGTGCTAGAATTAACCAGGGACAGGGGGCATTGGGTCAGCCCCAGCATTTT. Protein sequence: CSARINQGQGALGQPQHF.

As for this clonotype: One base away lies a much larger clone, so this may be a sequencing read error. The chain carries TRBV18 and TRBJ2-5; a possible D gene is TRBD1 (6 bases). Between the trimmed V and J ends, which lost 5 bases and 1 base, there was a span of 11 bases. This CDR3 spans 14 amino acids. Per germline, CDR1 KGHSH and CDR2 LQKENI. The CDR3 is CASSIRTVQETQYF. The CDR3 region has the DNA TGTGCCAGCTCAATACGGACAGTCCAAGAGACCCAGTACTTC.

As concerns this clonotype: Without the conserved terminal phenylalanine or tryptophan, this CDR3 likely stems from a read error. The limits of the CDR3 on the DNA are not certain, so only TCRdb's listed CDR3 is given. This chain links TRBV19 with TRBJ2-1; the table's D call of TRBD2 was not tested on the DNA. The CDR3 spans 15 residues, counting both ends. The germline V gene encodes CDR1 LNHDA and CDR2 SQIVND (reference sequence). The chain's CDR3 is CASSRPGGSQPQQFG.

This clonotype was seen a handful of times. One junction end disagrees with the germline gene, perhaps due to a read error. The chain links TRBV7-2 to TRBJ2-2; perhaps TRBD2 as D (6 bases). CDR1 and CDR2 from the germline V gene are SGHTA and FQGNSA. The CDR3 sequence is 11 residues long. The CDR3 DNA is TGTGCCAGCAGCTTAGCGGGGGGGCTGTTTTTT. Protein product: CASSLAGGLFF.

The chain carries TRBV14 and TRBJ1-2, with unresolved D. The CDR3 covers 15 residues. The germline gives CDR1 SGHDN, CDR2 FVKESK. Trimming shortened V by 4 bases and J by 12 bases, and 24 bases separated the two germline ends. The CDR3 loop is CASSLDRYDQFFDTF. The CDR3 DNA follows: TGTGCCAGCAGCCTAGACCGGTATGATCAGTTCTTCGACACCTTC.

With regard to this clonotype: At one of its ends the junction is not consistent with the germline gene, which may arise from a read error. The chain uses TRBV5-1 and TRBJ2-4, with 8 bases matching TRBD1. CDR1 is SGHRS and CDR2 is YFSETQ in the germline V gene. The CDR3 contains 14 residues. CDR3 amino acids: CASSADREENVQYF. CDR3 nucleotides: TGCGCCAGCAGCGCGGACAGGGAGGAAAACGTTCAGTACTTC.

This chain joins TRBV12-3 or TRBV12-4 and TRBJ2-1, with D possibly TRBD2 on 6 matching bases. This CDR3 has 15 residues. V lost 9 bases to trimming and J lost 5 bases, with 20 bases between them. CDR3 sequence: CARSLALAEDNEQFF. The CDR3 region has the DNA TGTGCCAGATCCCTAGCATTAGCGGAAGACAATGAGCAGTTCTTC.

V usage is TRBV7-8 and J usage is TRBJ1-2; D is undetermined. The CDR3 is 13 amino acids. Germline CDR1 reads SGHVS; CDR2 reads FQNEAQ. Trimming cost V 6 bases and J 6 bases, with 14 bases left between them. CDR3 loop: CASRQFGHHGYTF. CDR3 DNA: TGTGCCAGCAGACAATTTGGGCACCATGGCTACACCTTC.

This clonotype was recorded a few times. The chain has TRBV10-3 and TRBJ1-1; weak D call: TRBD1 (6 bases). The V end was cut by 3 bases, the J end by 7 bases, with 12 bases between. The germline V gene has CDR1 ENHRY and CDR2 SYGVKD. The CDR3 totals 13 residues. The CDR3 nucleotides read TGTGCCATCAGTGACAGGGGCCCTGGTGAAGCTTTCTTT. Translating it yields CAISDRGPGEAFF.

The rearrangement joins TRBV5-1 to TRBJ2-3; a possible D gene is TRBD2 (6 bases). Germline-derived CDR1 and CDR2 are SGHRS and YFSETQ. This CDR3 contains 15 residues. Trimming cost V 0 bases and J 6 bases, with 14 bases left between them. The DNA of the CDR3 is TGCGCCAGCAGCTTGGCTGGGGGGTGTGAGGATACGCAGTATTTT. It is translated as CASSLAGGCEDTQYF.

The genes are TRBV6-2 or TRBV6-3 and TRBJ1-2; perhaps TRBD1 as D (5 bases). Germline V gene data show CDR1 as MNHEY and CDR2 as SVGEGT. This CDR3 has 17 amino acids. Between the trimmed V and J ends, which lost 8 bases and 4 bases, there was a span of 26 bases. CDR3 coding DNA: TGTGCCAGCTTTCCGACCGGCGGGGGATATAGTGTCTATGGCTACACCTTC. Its translation: CASFPTGGGYSVYGYTF.